This TCR beta chain was sequenced in a study of blood T cell dynamics during melanoma immunotherapy (dated by TCRdb to about 2020). Looking at the study overall: All patients had metastatic melanoma and were given first-line pembrolizumab or nivolumab plus ipilimumab as standard of care in the United Kingdom. Peripheral T cell receptor repertoires of metastatic melanoma patients were profiled before and after one cycle of checkpoint inhibitor therapy to find early correlates of response. The training cohort was made up of consecutive patients, while a further independent group of patients from the same centre was pooled to form an external validation set. On the study overall, not on this receptor specifically: The relatively small sample size was acknowledged as something that could potentially limit how far the results can be generalized. A bifurcated reorganization of the PBMC repertoire at W3, with increased clonality or increased diversity, was observed in patients who later achieved disease control, unlike in progressors. The study could not determine whether the T cell clones driving repertoire changes were melanoma-specific or reflected general immune activation.

Worth noting for this clone: Its binding antigen is unknown. Base qualities are not at hand, and no much larger clone is one base apart.

Every bulk PBMC sample was loaded with the same fixed amount of around 330 ng of DNA. The immunoSEQ TCRb Assay kit was used according to manufacturer instructions to amplify TCR beta CDR3 sequences from genomic DNA. The KAPA Library Quantification Kit for Illumina platforms was used to quantify the pooled libraries by qPCR. Pooled libraries were sequenced on an Illumina NextSeq 500, clustered at 0.6-1.1 pM. In the source study's methods: The TCR data were analyzed using immunoSEQ ANALYZER and the R LymphoSeq package. A rearrangement efficiency score was calculated as productive divided by the sum of productive and non-productive CDR3 sequences. Within each patient, timepoints were compared pairwise for clonality, measured with the Gini coefficient, and for diversity, measured with the Renyi index at alpha=1. In LymphoSeq, clonal relatedness was computed using an edit distance of 3, and repertoire similarity was computed using the Bhattacharyya coefficient. To classify response, a linear discriminant analysis based on week-3 changes in clonality and diversity was built using the R MASS and caret packages. TCRdb took this table from immuneACCESS and kept in-frame rearrangements with V and J called. Such tables lack part of the clones; where checked against another copy, unresolved V genes explain under half of the gap, and the rest is unexplained. V, J and clone size reflect that table, while D and trimming were determined from the DNA. The table for this sample lists some 25,000 clones; around 90% of them were counted only once. The top ten clonotypes cover 3.5% to 6% of the sample.

This specimen's time point label, interpreted: pre-treatment baseline. Blood samples were collected before treatment (T0) and at week 3 (W3), after the first cycle of checkpoint blockade. Except for a couple of patients with rapid clinical progression, response was assessed 12 weeks after the first infusion by RECIST 1.1; disease control meant complete response, partial response or stable disease. Patients with prior systemic cancer treatment, concomitant immunosuppressant therapy or synchronous other active malignancies were excluded. TCR beta was sequenced in both bulk PBMC and plasma cell-free DNA in order to track circulating cells as well as T cell turnover. Lymphoprep and SepMate tubes were used to isolate PBMC from blood, and red cell lysis was then performed. QIAamp DNA Blood Mini kits were used to extract DNA from PBMC and sorted T cell subsets. The sequence came from a human donor with melanoma. The material sequenced was blood, taken from a patient treated with checkpoint blockade.

Here is the DNA: TGTGCCAGCAGCTTAGTTGGTAGAGGGGAGACCCAGTACTTC. Its coded protein is CASSLVGRGETQYF. The receptor chain draws on TRBV7-2 and TRBJ2-5, with a tentative D gene TRBD2 over 5 matching bases. From a lookup of the germline V gene, CDR1 and CDR2 are SGHTA and FQGNSA. V gives up 1 base and J gives up 5 bases, and the segment between their germline ends measures 11 bases. Counted from cysteine to phenylalanine, this CDR3 has 14 amino acids. Solely the CDR3 DNA is kept, with 42 bases framed from the first base. The CDR3, completed at both ends by the reference TRBV7-2 and TRBJ2-5 genes, gives the full variable domain GAGVSQSPSNKVTEKGKDVELRCDPISGHTALYWYRQSLGQGLEFLIYFQGNSAPDKSGLPSDRFSAERTGGSVSTLTIQRTQQEDSAVYLCASSLVGRGETQYFGPGTRLLVL.